The text below deals with one TCR beta chain. This record belongs to a study of blood T cell repertoires in COVID-19. This CDR3 region has 14 residues. V shed 3 bases, J shed 14 bases, and the junction held 6 bases outside the gene matches. Germline values: CDR1 KGHSH, CDR2 LQKENI. Assay used: immunoSEQ multiplex PCR; TCRdb lists only in-frame clones, some missing. The sample shows around 60,000 clones, 88% of them seen only once. The TCR comes from a man between 45 and 60 years old with active COVID-19. The sequencing sample was made of peripheral blood. The rearrangement joins TRBV18 to TRBJ1-6, with 11 bases aligning to TRBD1. CDR3 DNA sequence: TGTGCCAGCTCACCGGGACAGGGGGGTCCCACCCTCCACTTT. Translation gives CASSPGQGGPTLHF.